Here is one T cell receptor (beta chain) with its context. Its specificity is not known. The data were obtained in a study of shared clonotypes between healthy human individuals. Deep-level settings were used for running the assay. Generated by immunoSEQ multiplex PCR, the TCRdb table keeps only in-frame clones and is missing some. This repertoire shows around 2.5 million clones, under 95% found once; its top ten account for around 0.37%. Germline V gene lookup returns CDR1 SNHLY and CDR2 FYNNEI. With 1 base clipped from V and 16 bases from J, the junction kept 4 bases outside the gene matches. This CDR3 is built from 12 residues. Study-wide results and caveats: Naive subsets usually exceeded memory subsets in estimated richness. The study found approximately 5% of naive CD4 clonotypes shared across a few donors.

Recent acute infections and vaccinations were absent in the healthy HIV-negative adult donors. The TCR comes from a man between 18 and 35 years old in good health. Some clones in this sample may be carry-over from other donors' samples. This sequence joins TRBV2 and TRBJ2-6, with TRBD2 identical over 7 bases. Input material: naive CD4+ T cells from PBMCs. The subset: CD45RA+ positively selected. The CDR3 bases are TGTGCCAGCAGTGAAGTCGGCGGGGGACTGACTTTC. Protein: CASSEVGGGLTF. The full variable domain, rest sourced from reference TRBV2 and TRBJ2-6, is EPEVTQTPSHQVTQMGQEVILRCVPISNHLYFYWYRQILGQKVEFLVSFYNNEISEKSEIFDDQFSVERPDGSNFTLKIRSTKLEDSAMYFCASSEVGGGLTFGAGSRLTVL.